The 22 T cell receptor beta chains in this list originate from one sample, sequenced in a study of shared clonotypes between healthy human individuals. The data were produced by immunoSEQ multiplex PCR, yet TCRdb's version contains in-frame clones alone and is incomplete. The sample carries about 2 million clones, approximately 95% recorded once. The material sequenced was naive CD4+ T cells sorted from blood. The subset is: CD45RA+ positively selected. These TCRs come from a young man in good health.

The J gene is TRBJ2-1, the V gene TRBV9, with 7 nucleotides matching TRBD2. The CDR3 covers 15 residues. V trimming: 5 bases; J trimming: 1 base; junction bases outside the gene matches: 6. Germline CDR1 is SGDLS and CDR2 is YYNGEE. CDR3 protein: CASSARLASYNEQFF. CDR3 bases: TGTGCCAGCAGTGCTAGACTAGCATCCTACAATGAGCAGTTCTTC.

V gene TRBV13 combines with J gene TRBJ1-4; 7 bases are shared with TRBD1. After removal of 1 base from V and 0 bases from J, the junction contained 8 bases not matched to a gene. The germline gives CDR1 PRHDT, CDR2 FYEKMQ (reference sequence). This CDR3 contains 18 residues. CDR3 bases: TGTGCCAGCAGCTTAGTTCAGGGACAGCTTACAACTAATGAAAAACTGTTTTTT. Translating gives CASSLVQGQLTTNEKLFF.

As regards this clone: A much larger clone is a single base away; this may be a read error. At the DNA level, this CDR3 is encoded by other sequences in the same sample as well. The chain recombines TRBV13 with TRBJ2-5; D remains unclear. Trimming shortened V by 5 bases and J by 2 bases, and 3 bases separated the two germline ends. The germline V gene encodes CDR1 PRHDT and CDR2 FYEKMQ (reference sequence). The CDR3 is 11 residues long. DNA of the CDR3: TGTGCCAGCAGCCGTCAAGAGACCCAGTACTTC. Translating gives CASSRQETQYF.

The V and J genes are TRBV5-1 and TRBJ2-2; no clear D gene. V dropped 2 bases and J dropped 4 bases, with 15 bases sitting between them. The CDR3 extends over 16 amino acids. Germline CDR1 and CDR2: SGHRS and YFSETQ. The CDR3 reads CASSFSGPPTTGELFF. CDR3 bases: TGCGCCAGCAGCTTTTCCGGGCCACCGACCACCGGGGAGCTGTTTTTT.

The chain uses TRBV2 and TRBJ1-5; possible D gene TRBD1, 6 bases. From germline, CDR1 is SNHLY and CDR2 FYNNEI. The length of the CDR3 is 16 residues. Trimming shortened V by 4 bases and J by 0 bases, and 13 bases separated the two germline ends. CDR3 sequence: CASSGTGIYSNQPQHF. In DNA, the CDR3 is TGTGCCAGCAGTGGAACAGGGATCTATAGCAATCAGCCCCAGCATTTT.

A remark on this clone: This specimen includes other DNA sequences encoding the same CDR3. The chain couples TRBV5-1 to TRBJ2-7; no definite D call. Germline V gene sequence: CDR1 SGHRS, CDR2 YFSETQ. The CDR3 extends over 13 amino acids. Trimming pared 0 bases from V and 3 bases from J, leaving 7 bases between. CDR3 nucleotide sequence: TGCGCCAGCAGCTTGGGTCGAGACTACGAGCAGTACTTC. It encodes CASSLGRDYEQYF. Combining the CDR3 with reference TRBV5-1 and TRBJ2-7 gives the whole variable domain KAGVTQTPRYLIKTRGQQVTLSCSPISGHRSVSWYQQTPGQGLQFLFEYFSETQRNKGNFPGRFSGRQFSNSRSEMNVSTLELGDSALYLCASSLGRDYEQYFGPGTRLTVT.

CDR3 amino acids: CASSASGTTEAFF. CDR3 DNA: TGTGCCAGCAGTGCCTCGGGAACCACTGAAGCTTTCTTT. This sequence joins TRBV28 and TRBJ1-1; D ambiguous. This CDR3 is built from 13 residues. The V and J ends lost 5 bases and 4 bases respectively, with 11 bases between them. Germline V gene sequence: CDR1 MDHEN, CDR2 SYDVKM.

This CDR3 reads CATKPSQAYEQYF. The CDR3 coding sequence is TGTGCCACCAAGCCATCCCAGGCTTACGAGCAGTACTTC. The V gene is TRBV18, the J gene TRBJ2-7; D unclear. The CDR3 is 13 amino acids. The germline gives CDR1 KGHSH, CDR2 LQKENI. The V gene lost 10 bases and the J gene lost 4 bases, with 17 bases spanning the gap.

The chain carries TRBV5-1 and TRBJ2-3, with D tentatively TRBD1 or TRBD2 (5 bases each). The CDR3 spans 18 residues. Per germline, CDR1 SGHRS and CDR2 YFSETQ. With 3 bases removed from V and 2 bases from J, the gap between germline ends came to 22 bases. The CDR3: CASSWSGATRPSTDTQYF. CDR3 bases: TGCGCCAGCAGCTGGTCCGGGGCGACCCGGCCCTCCACAGATACGCAGTATTTT. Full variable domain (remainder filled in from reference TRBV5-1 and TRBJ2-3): KAGVTQTPRYLIKTRGQQVTLSCSPISGHRSVSWYQQTPGQGLQFLFEYFSETQRNKGNFPGRFSGRQFSNSRSEMNVSTLELGDSALYLCASSWSGATRPSTDTQYFGPGTRLTVL.

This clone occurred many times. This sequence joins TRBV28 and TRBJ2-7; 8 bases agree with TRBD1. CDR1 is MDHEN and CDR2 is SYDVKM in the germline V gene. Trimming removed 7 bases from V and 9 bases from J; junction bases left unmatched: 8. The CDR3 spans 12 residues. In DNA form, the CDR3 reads TGTGCCAGCAATACCCAGGGGGCTGCGCAGTACTTC. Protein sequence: CASNTQGAAQYF.

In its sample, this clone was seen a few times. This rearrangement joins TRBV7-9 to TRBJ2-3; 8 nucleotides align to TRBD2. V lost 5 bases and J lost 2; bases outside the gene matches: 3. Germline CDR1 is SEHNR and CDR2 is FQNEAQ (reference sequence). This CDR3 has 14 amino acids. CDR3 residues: CASSPGGATDTQYF. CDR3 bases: TGTGCCAGCAGCCCCGGGGGGGCCACAGATACGCAGTATTTT.

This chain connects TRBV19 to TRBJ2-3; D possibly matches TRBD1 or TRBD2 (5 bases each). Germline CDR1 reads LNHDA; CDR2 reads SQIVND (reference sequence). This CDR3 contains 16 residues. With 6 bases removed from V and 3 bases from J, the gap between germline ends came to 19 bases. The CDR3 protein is CASSSYRTGTTDTQYF. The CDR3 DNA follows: TGTGCCAGTAGCTCTTACAGGACTGGGACGACAGATACGCAGTATTTT.

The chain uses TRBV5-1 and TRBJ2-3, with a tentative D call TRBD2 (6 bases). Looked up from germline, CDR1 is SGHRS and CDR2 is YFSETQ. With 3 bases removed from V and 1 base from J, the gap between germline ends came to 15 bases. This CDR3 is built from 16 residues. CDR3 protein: CASSSRGRLGTDTQYF. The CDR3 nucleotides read TGCGCCAGCAGCTCACGAGGGAGGTTGGGCACAGATACGCAGTATTTT.

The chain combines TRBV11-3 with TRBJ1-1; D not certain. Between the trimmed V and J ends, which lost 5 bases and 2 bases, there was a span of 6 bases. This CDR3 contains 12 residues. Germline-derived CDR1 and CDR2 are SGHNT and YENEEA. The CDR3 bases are TGTGCCAGCAGCCCAAAAAACACTGAAGCTTTCTTT. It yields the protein CASSPKNTEAFF.

CDR3 sequence (DNA): TGTGCCAGCAAGATAGGACTTTCAACTAATGAAAAACTGTTTTTT. Protein sequence: CASKIGLSTNEKLFF. The chain has TRBV6-1 and TRBJ1-4; D gene unclear. The germline V gene has CDR1 MNHNS and CDR2 SASEGT. The CDR3 is 15 residues long. Trimming cost V 7 bases and J 0 bases, with 12 bases left between them.

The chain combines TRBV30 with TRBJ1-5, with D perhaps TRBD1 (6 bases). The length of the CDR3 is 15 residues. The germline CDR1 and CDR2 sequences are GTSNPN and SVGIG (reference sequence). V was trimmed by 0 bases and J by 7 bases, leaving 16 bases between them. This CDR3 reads CAWSVSGTGSQPQHF. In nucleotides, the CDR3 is TGTGCCTGGAGTGTATCGGGAACAGGGAGCCAGCCCCAGCATTTT.

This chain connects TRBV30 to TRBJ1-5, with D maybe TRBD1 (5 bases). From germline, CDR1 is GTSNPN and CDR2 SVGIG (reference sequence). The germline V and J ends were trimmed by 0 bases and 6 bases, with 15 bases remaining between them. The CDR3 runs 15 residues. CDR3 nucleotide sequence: TGTGCCTGGAGTGTACGCGGGGGTCGCAGTCAGCCCCAGCATTTT. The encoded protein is CAWSVRGGRSQPQHF. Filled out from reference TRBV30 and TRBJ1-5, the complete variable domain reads SQTIHQWPATLVQPVGSPLSLECTVEGTSNPNLYWYRQAAGRGLQLLFYSVGIGQISSEVPQNLSASRPQDRQFILSSKKLLLSDSGFYLCAWSVRGGRSQPQHFGDGTRLSIL.

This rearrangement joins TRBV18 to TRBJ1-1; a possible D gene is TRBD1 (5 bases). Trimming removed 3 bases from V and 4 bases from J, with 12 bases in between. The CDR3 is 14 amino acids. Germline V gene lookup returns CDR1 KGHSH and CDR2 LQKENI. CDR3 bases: TGTGCCAGCTCACCGGGTCCGGGGGGCACTGAAGCTTTCTTT. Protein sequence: CASSPGPGGTEAFF.

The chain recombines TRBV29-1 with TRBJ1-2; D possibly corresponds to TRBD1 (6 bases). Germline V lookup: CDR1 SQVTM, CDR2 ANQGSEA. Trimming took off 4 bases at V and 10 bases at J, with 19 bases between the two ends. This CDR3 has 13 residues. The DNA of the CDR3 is TGCAGCGTTGGCGACAGGACGATGATAGACTACACCTTC. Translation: CSVGDRTMIDYTF.

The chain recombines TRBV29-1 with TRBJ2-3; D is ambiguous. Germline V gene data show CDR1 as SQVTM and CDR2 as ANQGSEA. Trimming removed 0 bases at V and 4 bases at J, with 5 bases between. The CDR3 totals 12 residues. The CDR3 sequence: CSVEEGSDTQYF. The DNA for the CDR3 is TGCAGCGTTGAAGAGGGGTCAGATACGCAGTATTTT.

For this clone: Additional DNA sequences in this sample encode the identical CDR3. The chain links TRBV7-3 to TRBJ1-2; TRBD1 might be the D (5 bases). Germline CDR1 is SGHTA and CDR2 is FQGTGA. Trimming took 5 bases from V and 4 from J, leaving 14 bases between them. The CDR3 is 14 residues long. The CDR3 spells CASSPGQGAYGYTF. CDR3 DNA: TGTGCCAGCAGCCCCGGGCAGGGAGCCTATGGCTACACCTTC. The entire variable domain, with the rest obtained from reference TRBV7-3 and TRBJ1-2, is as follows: GAGVSQTPSNKVTEKGKYVELRCDPISGHTALYWYRQSLGQGPEFLIYFQGTGAADDSGLPNDRFFAVRPEGSVSTLKIQRTERGDSAVYLCASSPGQGAYGYTFGSGTRLTVV.

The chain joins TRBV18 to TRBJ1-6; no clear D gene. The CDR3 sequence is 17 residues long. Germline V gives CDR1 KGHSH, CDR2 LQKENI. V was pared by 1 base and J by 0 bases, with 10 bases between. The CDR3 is CASSPLASSSYNSPLHF. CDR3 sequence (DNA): TGTGCCAGCTCACCACTTGCCAGCAGCTCCTATAATTCACCCCTCCACTTT. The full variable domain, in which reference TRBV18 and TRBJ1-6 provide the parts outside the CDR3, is NAGVMQNPRHLVRRRGQEARLRCSPMKGHSHVYWYRQLPEEGLKFMVYLQKENIIDESGMPKERFSAEFPKEGPSILRIQQVVRGDSAAYFCASSPLASSSYNSPLHFGNGTRLTVT.